The TCR beta chain described here comes from a study of T cell responses to AZD1222 COVID-19 vaccine (TCRdb year 2021). In terms of the full investigation: AZD1222 recipients given second doses at about 4 weeks or at about 12 weeks were pooled, since spike-specific TCR depth and breadth were not found to differ between the two schedules. TCR sequencing was performed for roughly 240 trial participants, of whom some 200 were given two doses of AZD1222 and some 25 were given two doses of MenACWY control vaccine. Enrollment into the trials was organized by age into subgroups of 18-55, 56-69 and 70-plus years, and those subgroups contained roughly 140, 27 and 60 TCR-sequenced participants, respectively.

About this clone itself: Its antigen remains unidentified. No per-base quality is available; no much larger clone lies one base away.

The research as a whole found: No day 14 peak-response samples were available, so repertoires were characterized only after the peak T cell response. Conclusions about previously exposed vaccinees were limited because only six AZD1222 recipients were SARS-CoV-2 seropositive at baseline. The whole spike protein was spanned by vaccine-associated CD4 TCRs, and dominant responses were seen in regions 160-218 and 743-854. A significant rise in spike-specific TCR breadth and depth was observed after two AZD1222 doses relative to day 0 and relative to MenACWY recipients. Reportedly, almost half of the unique spike-specific TCRs recognized epitopes lying outside the regions that are mutated in the B.1.351 and B.1.1.7 variants. Participants were mostly white British and included more females than males, and it was suggested by the authors that clonal diversity may have been underestimated. In the small 56-69-year group, the increase in depth fell short of significance, most likely because of low power.

The CDR3 covers 12 residues, taking in both the cysteine and the phenylalanine. CDR3 DNA is the only sequence kept; it has 36 bases, read in frame from the first base. V and J are truncated by 6 bases and 8 bases respectively, leaving an intervening sequence of 12 bases. CDR1 and CDR2 (KGHDR, SFDVKD) derive from the germline V gene. The sample's time point label, decoded: baseline before first vaccination. Vaccinee samples came from UK trials COV001 and COV002, including a single-blind randomized controlled phase 2/3 trial of AZD1222 (ChAdOx1 nCoV-19) in healthy adults. For TCRbeta chain sequencing, PBMC samples from trial participants were taken at day 0 and at day 28 after the second dose. The CDR3 regions of human TCRbeta chains were analyzed by immunosequencing. The paper's data handling went like this. TCRs in the repertoires were matched against a reference library of SARS-CoV-2-specific TCRs that had been generated with the MIRA antigen-specificity platform. Breadth was defined as the fraction of unique TCRs that were SARS-CoV-2-associated, and depth was defined as the fraction of total T cells that were SARS-CoV-2-associated. Using the MIRA data, each spike-specific TCR was mapped to the spike region that the TCR reacts to and placed in a CD4 or CD8 class. Log10-transformed breadth and depth values were compared by one-way ANOVA with Sidak's multiple comparisons tests. This immuneACCESS table, as held by TCRdb, lists in-frame sequences with V and J called but not all clones. Of the missing ones, under half trace to an unresolved V gene in checked studies; the others have no known cause. The V and J calls and clone size were taken over from that table, and D and trimming were inferred from the DNA. In this sample the table shows under 200,000 clones, around 92% of which occur a single time. The ten most abundant clones make up about 1.2% of the sample.

The sequence links TRBV24-1 to TRBJ1-2, with the D gene too uncertain to name. The source of this sequence is an adult in good health. The material sequenced was peripheral blood, taken on day 0 of AZD1222 vaccination. The CDR3 protein is CATSNEVGGYTF. The nucleotide sequence reads as follows: TGTGCCACCAGTAACGAGGTGGGGGGCTACACCTTC.